This paragraph covers one T cell receptor (beta chain) sequence. The antigen remains undetermined. The source of the sample is a study of T-cell memory formation after mild COVID-19. Study at large: TCR clusters mostly belonged to single donors. Study results and caveats: Specificity for SARS-CoV-2 was not confirmed among the second-wave clones peaking on day 37.

Using constant-segment primers, 5'RACE produced TCR alpha and TCR beta cDNA libraries carrying sample barcodes and UMIs. TCRdb re-analysed the 5' RACE reads in MiXCR, keeping a single row per CDR3 protein. The profile shows over 500,000 distinct CDR3 sequences, 17% of them singletons. The source of this sequence is an adult woman who had mild COVID-19 (a few samples of this study predate the infection). Cell type and time point are not known. The sequenced sample consisted of PBMCs or a T cell subset sorted from them (not recorded which).

The CDR3 loop reads CASSYSRTGGYTF. CDR3 DNA sequence: TGTGCCAGCAGTTACTCGAGGACAGGTGGCTACACCTTC. The genes are TRBV6-2 or TRBV6-3 and TRBJ1-2, with 7 bases lining up with TRBD1. Germline trimming cut 0 bases from V and 7 bases from J; bases unmatched to any gene: 2. Per germline, CDR1 MNHEY and CDR2 SVGEGT. This CDR3 comprises 13 residues.